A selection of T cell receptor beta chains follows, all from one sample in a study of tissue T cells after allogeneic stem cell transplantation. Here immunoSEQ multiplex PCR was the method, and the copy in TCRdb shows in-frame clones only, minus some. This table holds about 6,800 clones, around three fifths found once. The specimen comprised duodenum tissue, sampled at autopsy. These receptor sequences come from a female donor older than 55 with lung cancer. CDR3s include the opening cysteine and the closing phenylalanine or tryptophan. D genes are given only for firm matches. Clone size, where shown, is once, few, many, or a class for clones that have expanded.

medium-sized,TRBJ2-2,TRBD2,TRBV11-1,CASSLLAGGPGGELFF,TGTGCCAGCAGCTTACTAGCGGGAGGGCCTGGCGGGGAGCTGTTTTTT
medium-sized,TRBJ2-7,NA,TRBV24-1,CATSDSYEQYF,TGTGCCACCAGTGATTCCTACGAGCAGTACTTC
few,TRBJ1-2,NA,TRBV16,CASSLRASFGYGYTF,TGTGCCAGCAGCCTCAGAGCCTCATTTGGCTATGGCTACACCTTC
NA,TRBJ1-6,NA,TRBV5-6,CASSDGQPGSPLHF,TGTGCCAGCAGCGACGGACAGCCAGGCTCACCCCTCCACTTT
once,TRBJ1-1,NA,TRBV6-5,CASSRPDRTAEAFF,TGTGCCAGCAGTCGCCCCGACAGAACCGCTGAAGCTTTCTTT
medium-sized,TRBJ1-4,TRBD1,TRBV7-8,CASSLRGTGGGQTNEKLFF,TGTGCCAGCAGCTTAAGAGGGACAGGGGGCGGTCAAACTAATGAAAAACTGTTTTTT
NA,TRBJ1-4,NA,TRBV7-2,CASSLSQGGSEKLFF,TGTGCCAGCAGCTTATCCCAGGGAGGTAGTGAAAAACTGTTTTTT
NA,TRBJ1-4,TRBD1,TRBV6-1,CASSEEGAQVLRYGKLFF,TGTGCCAGCAGTGAAGAGGGGGCGCAGGTCCTTCGATATGGAAAACTGTTTTTT
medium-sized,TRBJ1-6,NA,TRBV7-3,CASSLTSGFGSPLHF,TGTGCCAGCAGCTTAACATCAGGGTTCGGTTCACCCCTCCACTTT
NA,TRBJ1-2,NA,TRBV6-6,CASSYPRKGEGYTF,TGTGCCAGCAGTTACCCACGAAAAGGGGAGGGCTACACCTTC
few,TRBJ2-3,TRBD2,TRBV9,CASSVASGGPDTQYF,TGTGCCAGCAGCGTAGCAAGCGGGGGCCCCGATACGCAGTATTTT
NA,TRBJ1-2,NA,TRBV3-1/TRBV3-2,CASSQAVNTGYTF,TGTGCCAGCAGCCAAGCGGTAAATACCGGCTACACCTTC
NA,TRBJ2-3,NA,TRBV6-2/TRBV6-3,CASSYSGPPIGDTQYF,TGTGCCAGCAGTTACTCGGGTCCGCCAATTGGAGATACGCAGTATTTT
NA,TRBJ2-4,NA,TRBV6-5,CASSYSSGKNIQYF,TGTGCCAGCAGCTACAGTTCAGGCAAAAACATTCAGTACTTC
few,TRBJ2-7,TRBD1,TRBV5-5,CASSFTGTGMYEQYF,TGTGCCAGCAGCTTTACCGGGACAGGGATGTACGAGCAGTACTTC
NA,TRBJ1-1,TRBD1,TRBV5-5,CASSRGQTNTEAFF,TGTGCCAGCAGCCGGGGACAGACCAACACTGAAGCTTTCTTT
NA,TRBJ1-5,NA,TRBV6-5,CASLFVGGHQPQHF,TGTGCCAGCCTCTTTGTGGGGGGACATCAGCCCCAGCATTTT
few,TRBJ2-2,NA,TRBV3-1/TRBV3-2,CASSPTQLRGPGELFF,TGTGCCAGCAGCCCGACCCAGCTTCGGGGACCCGGGGAGCTGTTTTTT
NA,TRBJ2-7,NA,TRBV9,CASSVGWGESEQYF,TGTGCCAGCAGCGTAGGGTGGGGGGAAAGCGAGCAGTACTTC
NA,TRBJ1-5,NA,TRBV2,CASGGHNSYQPQHF,TGTGCCAGTGGAGGGCACAACTCCTATCAGCCCCAGCATTTT
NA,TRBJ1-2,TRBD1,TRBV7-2,CASSLDQGAINYGYTF,TGTGCCAGCAGCTTAGACCAGGGGGCTATTAACTATGGCTACACCTTC
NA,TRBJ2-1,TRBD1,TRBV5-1,CASSPMTGGSYNEQFF,TGCGCCAGCAGCCCGATGACAGGGGGGTCCTACAATGAGCAGTTCTTC
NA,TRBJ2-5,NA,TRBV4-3,CASSQEGGVGQETQYF,TGCGCCAGCAGCCAAGAAGGCGGGGTTGGGCAAGAGACCCAGTACTTC
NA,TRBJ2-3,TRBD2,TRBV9,CASSVATSGGSSTDTQYF,TGTGCCAGCAGCGTAGCTACTAGCGGGGGTTCTAGCACAGATACGCAGTATTTT
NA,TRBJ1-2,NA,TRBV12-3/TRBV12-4,CASSPRTRRGYTF,TGTGCCAGCAGTCCGAGGACACGGCGGGGCTACACCTTC
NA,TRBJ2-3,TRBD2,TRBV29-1,CSVVPEGLAGVTDTQYF,TGCAGCGTTGTACCCGAGGGCCTAGCGGGGGTGACAGATACGCAGTATTTT
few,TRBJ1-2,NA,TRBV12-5,CASGDDMYGYTF,TGTGCTAGTGGCGACGACATGTATGGCTACACCTTC
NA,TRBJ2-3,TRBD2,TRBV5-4,CASSLTSGRTDTQYF,TGTGCCAGCAGCTTAACTAGCGGCCGCACAGATACGCAGTATTTT
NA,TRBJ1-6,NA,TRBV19,CASSTRRDPASPLHF,TGTGCCAGTAGTACCCGGAGGGACCCGGCATCACCCCTCCACTTT
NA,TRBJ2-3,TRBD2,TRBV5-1,CASSTTSALTDTQYF,TGCGCCAGCAGCACGACTAGCGCTCTCACAGATACGCAGTATTTT
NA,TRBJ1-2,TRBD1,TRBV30,CAWSGQGGGYTF,TGTGCCTGGAGTGGACAGGGCGGTGGCTACACCTTC
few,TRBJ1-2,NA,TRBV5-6,CASSLGPDLVDYGYTF,TGTGCCAGCAGCTTGGGGCCGGACCTGGTCGACTATGGCTACACCTTC
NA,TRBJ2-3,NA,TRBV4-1,CASSQGPPGTSTDTQYF,TGCGCCAGCAGCCAAGGCCCGCCGGGAACTAGCACAGATACGCAGTATTTT
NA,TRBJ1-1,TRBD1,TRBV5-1,CASSPTRTGNTEAFF,TGCGCCAGCAGCCCGACCAGGACAGGTAACACTGAAGCTTTCTTT
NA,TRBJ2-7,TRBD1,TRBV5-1,CASSLGTGVGHEQYF,TGCGCCAGCAGCTTGGGGACAGGGGTGGGCCACGAGCAGTACTTC
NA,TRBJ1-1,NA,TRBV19,CASSVGLMNTEAFF,TGTGCCAGTAGTGTTGGATTAATGAACACTGAAGCTTTCTTT
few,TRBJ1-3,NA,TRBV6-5,CASDTGNTIYF,TGTGCCAGCGACACTGGTAACACCATATATTTT
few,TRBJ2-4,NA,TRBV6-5,CATKAGDIQYF,TGTGCCACCAAGGCCGGGGACATTCAGTACTTC
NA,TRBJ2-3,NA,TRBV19,CASSPEMLLRTDTQYF,TGTGCCAGTAGTCCCGAGATGTTGTTGCGGACAGATACGCAGTATTTT
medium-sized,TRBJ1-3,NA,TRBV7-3,CASSLMPPGNTIYF,TGTGCCAGCAGCTTGATGCCTCCTGGAAACACCATATATTTT